A selection of T cell receptor beta chains follows, all from one sample in a study of sequential checkpoint blockade in melanoma. Clones were sequenced by immunoSEQ multiplex PCR, and TCRdb holds only the in-frame ones, with some missing. The table has approximately 2,100 clones, 15% to 20% seen once; the top ten hold approximately 18%. The sequenced sample was tumor tissue (inferred from file names), obtained from a patient given nivolumab and ipilimumab in sequence. Receptors were obtained from a human donor with melanoma. Each CDR3 is given with its conserved first and last residue. The D gene is left open where the match is weak. Only some rows state a clone size, as once, few, many or a class for expanded clones.

D,J,V,size,CDR3,DNA
NA,TRBJ2-1,TRBV6-8,medium-sized,CASRDTISYNEQFF,TGTGCCAGCAGGGACACAATCTCCTACAATGAGCAGTTCTTC
NA,TRBJ2-1,TRBV10-2,NA,CASAAWAEYNEQFF,TGCGCCAGCGCTGCTTGGGCGGAATACAATGAGCAGTTCTTC
NA,TRBJ2-7,TRBV19,NA,CASSIRGSEQYF,TGTGCCAGTAGTATTAGGGGCAGCGAGCAGTACTTC
NA,TRBJ2-1,TRBV11-3,few,CASSRTWESYNEQFF,TGTGCCAGCAGCCGAACCTGGGAGTCCTACAATGAGCAGTTCTTC
NA,TRBJ2-1,TRBV6-8,many,CASRHGLNEQFF,TGTGCCAGCAGGCACGGTCTCAATGAGCAGTTCTTC
NA,TRBJ2-1,TRBV18,NA,CASSPRDPTNEQFF,TGTGCCAGCTCACCTAGGGACCCCACTAATGAGCAGTTCTTC
NA,TRBJ2-2,TRBV11-3,many,CASSLAGANTGELFF,TGTGCCAGCAGCTTGGCCGGGGCGAACACCGGGGAGCTGTTTTTT
NA,TRBJ2-1,TRBV11-3,medium-sized,CASSLWLGNNEQFF,TGTGCCAGCAGCTTATGGCTGGGTAACAATGAGCAGTTCTTC
NA,TRBJ2-1,TRBV11-3,many,CASSLIGLSPNEQFF,TGTGCCAGCAGCTTAATCGGACTCTCGCCGAATGAGCAGTTCTTC
TRBD1,TRBJ2-7,TRBV5-1,NA,CASSDDRGLRGSYEQYF,TGCGCCAGCAGCGATGACAGGGGACTCAGGGGCTCCTACGAGCAGTACTTC
TRBD2,TRBJ2-3,TRBV30,NA,CAWSVGISGGTDTQYF,TGTGCCTGGAGTGTAGGGATTAGCGGGGGCACAGATACGCAGTATTTT
TRBD1,TRBJ1-4,TRBV28,NA,CASSRRQGAREKLFF,TGTGCCAGCAGTAGGAGACAGGGGGCCCGTGAAAAACTGTTTTTT